This record looks at one TCR beta chain sequence and its context. Its antigen is not known. The sample originates from a study of T cell responses to AZD1222 COVID-19 vaccine. Regarding the study as a whole: Seropositive status at baseline applied to only six AZD1222 recipients. In the spike-specific TCR repertoire, nearly half reportedly target unmutated variant regions.

Trimming at V came to 1 base and at J to 2 bases, leaving 5 bases not matched to a gene. Per the germline V gene, CDR1 is KGHSH and CDR2 is LQKENI. This CDR3 has 16 residues. Libraries were prepared by immunoSEQ multiplex PCR; TCRdb keeps only in-frame clonotypes and omits some of them. The profile shows about 130,000 clones, 90% to 95% of them singletons. V gene TRBV18 combines with J gene TRBJ2-7, with TRBD1 matching over 10 bases. The source was peripheral blood, collected on day 0 of AZD1222 vaccination. This sequence was found in an adult in good health. Here the CDR3 reads CASSPRTGGATYEQYF. CDR3 nucleotides: TGTGCCAGCTCACCACGGACAGGGGGTGCGACCTACGAGCAGTACTTC.